Shown below are 16 T cell receptor beta chains from a single sample sequenced in a study of T cells in Graves' hyperthyroidism and ophthalmopathy. It was RNA transcripts that yielded the amplified TCR beta CDR3 regions. First-round RT-PCR with HTBI primers amplified the TCR CDR3 region. TCRdb redid the calling of the multiplex PCR reads with MiXCR, one entry per CDR3 protein. The data show approximately 400,000 distinct CDR3 sequences, about 14% seen once. The sample was blood. These receptors were taken from a woman aged 25-40 years with Graves' ophthalmopathy.

The sample holds a few counts of this clonotype. The genes are TRBV6-1 and TRBJ1-4; tentatively, D is TRBD1 (5 bases). V lost 5 bases and J 8 bases, leaving 15 bases between the germline ends. The CDR3 covers 14 residues. The V gene's germline CDR1 is MNHNS and CDR2 SASEGT. The CDR3 coding sequence is TGTGCCAGCAGTCCCCGTGACAGCAACGAAAAACTGTTTTTT. It translates to CASSPRDSNEKLFF.

This clonotype was observed a few times. This CDR3 is CASSLRTGGANVLTF. DNA for the CDR3: TGTGCCAGCAGCCTACGGACAGGGGGGGCCAACGTCCTGACTTTC. The rearrangement uses TRBV7-8 and TRBJ2-6; TRBD1 matches 8 bases. Looked up from germline, CDR1 is SGHVS and CDR2 is FQNEAQ. This CDR3 has 15 amino acids. The trim removed 5 bases at V and 4 bases at J, leaving 4 bases unmatched.

This clonotype was observed many times. A much more abundant neighbour one base away suggests this may be a read error. The rearrangement joins TRBV30 to TRBJ2-3; 8 bases agree with TRBD1. Per germline, CDR1 GTSNPN and CDR2 SVGIG (reference sequence). V gave up 3 bases and J gave up 4 bases; unmatched junction bases: 9. This CDR3 contains 15 residues. Written as DNA, the CDR3 is TGTGCCTGGAGACCGGGACAGGACCACTCAGATACGCAGTATTTT. Its protein is CAWRPGQDHSDTQYF.

This clonotype was detected many times. The chain combines TRBV11-2 with TRBJ1-2; D is perhaps TRBD1 (5 bases). CDR3 length: 14 amino acids. Germline CDR1 reads SGHAT; CDR2 reads FQNNGV. Trimming took off 5 bases at V and 3 bases at J, with 13 bases between the two ends. CDR3 coding DNA: TGTGCCAGCAGCATGACGGGGCTCTACTATGGCTACACCTTC. Its protein is CASSMTGLYYGYTF.

This clonotype has ten or more counts. This chain uses TRBV18 with TRBJ2-6, with 7 bases aligning to TRBD1. Germline-derived CDR1 and CDR2 are KGHSH and LQKENI. The ends lost 2 bases at V and 4 bases at J; junction bases unmatched: 8. CDR3 length: 17 residues. In nucleotides, the CDR3 is TGTGCCAGCTCACCAGTGACAGGGTCGGCGGGGGCCAACGTCCTGACTTTC. This sequence encodes CASSPVTGSAGANVLTF.

The chain combines TRBV7-9 with TRBJ2-7, with D possibly TRBD2 on 6 matching bases. The CDR3 totals 11 residues. In germline, CDR1 is SEHNR, CDR2 FQNEAQ (reference sequence). Trimming took 7 bases from V and 6 from J, leaving 10 bases between them. Here the CDR3 reads CASTVGLEQYF. The CDR3 region has the DNA TGTGCCAGCACCGTGGGACTCGAGCAGTACTTC.

The table lists this clonotype with many counts. This chain links TRBV28 with TRBJ1-5, with D unclear. Per germline, CDR1 MDHEN and CDR2 SYDVKM. The CDR3 contains 12 residues. Between the trimmed V and J ends, which lost 3 bases and 6 bases, there was a span of 6 bases. The CDR3 reads CASSFRGQPQHF. Written as DNA, the CDR3 is TGTGCCAGCAGTTTTAGAGGTCAGCCCCAGCATTTT. Full variable domain (remainder filled in from reference TRBV28 and TRBJ1-5): DVKVTQSSRYLVKRTGEKVFLECVQDMDHENMFWYRQDPGLGLRLIYFSYDVKMKEKGDIPEGYSVSREKKERFSLILESASTNQTSMYLCASSFRGQPQHFGDGTRLSIL.

This clonotype was observed at least ten times. The chain combines TRBV9 with TRBJ1-2; perhaps TRBD1 as D (6 bases). V was cut by 5 bases and J by 6 bases, with 14 bases left in between. The CDR3 runs to 13 residues. CDR1 is SGDLS and CDR2 is YYNGEE in the germline V gene. The CDR3 sequence is CASRTGYRDGYTF. The CDR3 region has the DNA TGTGCCAGCAGGACAGGATACCGCGATGGCTACACCTTC.

This clonotype was seen only a few times. This chain connects TRBV10-1 to TRBJ2-7; TRBD1 agrees at 9 bases. CDR1 is WNHNN, CDR2 SYGVQD, per germline (reference sequence). V trimming: 8 bases; J trimming: 3 bases; junction bases outside the gene matches: 11. This CDR3 region has 15 residues. The CDR3 loop is CASYPGQGTFYEQYF. DNA for the CDR3: TGCGCCAGCTACCCCGGACAGGGGACTTTCTACGAGCAGTACTTC.

CDR3 DNA sequence: TGTGCCAGCAGCTTGGCCGTCCGGGGGGGGCCCCAGCATTTT. This sequence encodes CASSLAVRGGPQHF. The V and J genes are TRBV5-6 and TRBJ1-5, with D possibly TRBD1 on 5 matching bases. Trimming took 0 bases from V and 9 from J, leaving 13 bases between them. This CDR3 comprises 14 residues. The germline V gene encodes CDR1 SGHDT and CDR2 YYEEEE.

This rearrangement joins TRBV28 to TRBJ2-7; D not resolved. V was clipped by 3 bases and J by 2 bases, with 8 bases between them. CDR1 and CDR2 from the germline V gene are MDHEN and SYDVKM. This CDR3 is built from 13 residues. CDR3 sequence: CASSFQQPYEQYF. As DNA, the CDR3 is TGTGCCAGCAGTTTTCAACAGCCCTACGAGCAGTACTTC.

The chain uses TRBV2 and TRBJ1-1; D gene uncertain. The CDR3 sequence is 12 residues long. The V gene lost 3 bases and the J gene lost 4 bases, with 6 bases spanning the gap. Looked up from germline, CDR1 is SNHLY and CDR2 is FYNNEI. The CDR3 protein is CASSEVGTEAFF. The DNA for the CDR3 is TGTGCCAGCAGTGAGGTCGGCACTGAAGCTTTCTTT.

Ten or more counts support this clonotype. J is TRBJ2-3 and V is TRBV7-9; D is unclear. Germline V gene lookup returns CDR1 SEHNR and CDR2 FQNEAQ (reference sequence). V lost 2 bases and J lost 2, with 11 bases in between. This CDR3 has 15 residues. CDR3 in DNA: TGTGCCAGCAGCTTAATACAGTTCGACACAGATACGCAGTATTTT. The encoded protein is CASSLIQFDTDTQYF.

Many counts were recorded for this clonotype. The CDR3: CASSQQPGETYEQYF. DNA of the CDR3: TGCGCCAGCAGCCAACAGCCAGGTGAGACCTACGAGCAGTACTTC. The chain has TRBV4-1 and TRBJ2-7; the D is unclear. This CDR3 has 15 amino acids. The V end lost 2 bases, the J end lost 2 bases, and 13 bases lay between the germline ends. Per the germline V gene, CDR1 is MGHRA and CDR2 is YSYEKL.

This clonotype was found many times. The V gene is TRBV18, the J gene TRBJ2-6; a weak D match, TRBD2 (5 bases). Trimming cost V 0 bases and J 4 bases, with 10 bases left between them. This CDR3 contains 16 residues. From germline, CDR1 is KGHSH and CDR2 LQKENI. The CDR3 DNA follows: TGTGCCAGCTCACCACCGGTCGGGGTCGGGGCCAACGTCCTGACTTTC. The encoded protein is CASSPPVGVGANVLTF.

This clonotype came up many times. The chain recombines TRBV7-9 with TRBJ2-1; perhaps TRBD1 as D (6 bases). V shed 5 bases and J shed 4 bases, with 18 bases lying between them. Germline assignment: CDR1 SEHNR and CDR2 FQNEAQ (reference sequence). CDR3 size: 16 residues. CDR3 coding DNA: TGTGCCAGCAGCCCCCGGAGCCAGGGGAGATACAATGAGCAGTTCTTC. Residues: CASSPRSQGRYNEQFF.